The table lists the clone carrying this T cell receptor (beta chain) with a few counts. The sample's time point: patch test 3, about 24 weeks after DPC sensitization. Treatment here: therapeutic diphenylcyclopropenone sensitization with weekly scalp DPC. V was trimmed by 4 bases and J by 9 bases, leaving 11 bases between them. Germline V lookup: CDR1 SGHTA, CDR2 FQGNSA. The length of the CDR3 is 12 residues. One entry per CDR3 protein results from TCRdb running MiXCR on the RACE reads. The table lists about 160,000 distinct CDR3 sequences, about 30% of them singletons. This record comes from a study of human T cells and chemical hapten exposure.

The chain couples TRBV7-2 to TRBJ2-3; D call uncertain. The sequenced sample was whole blood, obtained in connection with sensitization to the hapten diphenylcyclopropenone (DPC). The sequence was collected from a woman under 30 with alopecia areata. Some clones in this sample may be carry-over from other donors' samples. The chain's CDR3 is CASSSSTNTQYF. CDR3 coding DNA: TGTGCCAGCAGCTCGTCCACGAACACGCAGTATTTT.